This T cell receptor (beta chain) was documented in a study of blood T cell repertoires in COVID-19. The overall study: Whether acute or convalescent, the COVID-19 samples came from the United States, Italy and Spain. Nucleic acid was either cDNA or gDNA, and it came from T cells, B-cell-depleted T cells, or PBMCs.

Original processing methods: Researchers report that nucleated cell counts were estimated from reference gene primer amplification. Produced via immunoSEQ multiplex PCR; TCRdb's table is partial and in-frame only. V, J and clone size reflect that table, while D and trimming were determined from the DNA. The sample includes roughly 63,000 clones, about 87% seen only once; the top ten take approximately 2.5%. Germline V gene sequence: CDR1 MNHEY, CDR2 SMNVEV (reference sequence). V gave up 5 bases and J gave up 9 bases, with 23 bases separating them. CDR3 length: 16 residues. The chain combines TRBV27 with TRBJ2-1; a weak D match, TRBD2 (6 bases). The sequencing input was peripheral blood. This TCR came from a human donor in a cohort sampled during active COVID-19. The chain's CDR3 is CASSNPGLAPGGEQFF. The CDR3 DNA is TGTGCCAGCAGTAATCCCGGCCTAGCGCCCGGGGGTGAGCAGTTCTTC.